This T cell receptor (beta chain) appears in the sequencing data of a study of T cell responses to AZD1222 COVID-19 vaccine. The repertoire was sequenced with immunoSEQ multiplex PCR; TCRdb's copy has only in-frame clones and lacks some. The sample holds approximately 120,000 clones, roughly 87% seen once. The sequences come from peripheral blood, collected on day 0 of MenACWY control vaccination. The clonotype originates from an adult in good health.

The CDR3 DNA is TGTGCCAGCAGTTTATTGGGCAGGGTAGGCCAGCCCCAGCATTTT. Translation: CASSLLGRVGQPQHF. This rearrangement joins TRBV28 to TRBJ1-5, with a possible D match to TRBD1 (5 bases). CDR1 is MDHEN and CDR2 is SYDVKM in the germline V gene. CDR3 size: 15 residues. Between the trimmed V and J ends, which lost 1 base and 7 bases, there was a span of 14 bases.